This T cell receptor (beta chain) is drawn from a study of T cell repertoires in cytomegalovirus infection. TCRdb passed the reads through MiXCR, listing each CDR3 protein once. The sample holds about 340,000 distinct CDR3 sequences, 25% to 30% seen once. Deletions cut 5 bases from V and 6 bases from J, with 16 bases between. This CDR3 region has 14 residues. CDR1 is SGHAT and CDR2 is FQNNGV in the germline V gene. The table lists this clonotype with a few counts. What it recognizes is unknown. The receptor's source is a human donor in good health (CMV status not recorded). Some clones in this sample may be carry-over from other donors' samples. This material consisted of cultured PBMCs, taken from culture after CMV antigen stimulation. The chain has TRBV11-2 and TRBJ1-1; a weak D match, TRBD1 (5 bases). CDR3: CASSRGGGFAEAFF. The CDR3 coding sequence is TGTGCCAGCAGCCGGGGGGGGGGGTTTGCTGAAGCTTTCTTT.